This paragraph reports one T cell receptor beta chain. As yet, its antigen is unknown. This sample was taken from a study of cytomegalovirus exposure and HLA in healthy donors. General study findings and limits: In an earlier analysis, about 90% or about 30%: the productive usage of most TCR beta V segments.

V shed 5 bases and J shed 4 bases, with 11 bases lying between them. Germline-derived CDR1 and CDR2 are GTSNPN and SVGIG (reference sequence). CDR3 length equals 12 residues. The PCR used 60 Vbeta and 13 Jbeta primers. Profiling relied on immunoSEQ multiplex PCR, and the TCRdb table lists in-frame clones only, not all of them. The data show around 91,000 clones, with 78% seen just once and 4.4% held by the top ten. The sequenced sample was PBMCs. The sequence came from a male donor in good health and CMV-seropositive. The V call is TRBV30, the J call TRBJ1-2, with TRBD1 as a possible D gene (6 bases). The DNA of the CDR3 is TGTGCCTGGTTGAGGGGGGGCTATGGCTACACCTTC. Encoded protein: CAWLRGGYGYTF. Drawing the rest from reference TRBV30 and TRBJ1-2, the complete variable domain is SQTIHQWPATLVQPVGSPLSLECTVEGTSNPNLYWYRQAAGRGLQLLFYSVGIGQISSEVPQNLSASRPQDRQFILSSKKLLLSDSGFYLCAWLRGGYGYTFGSGTRLTVV.